The 29 T cell receptor beta chains below were found in one sample sequenced in a study of shared clonotypes between healthy human individuals. Here immunoSEQ multiplex PCR was the method, and the copy in TCRdb shows in-frame clones only, minus some. The data hold 150,000 to 200,000 clones, with over 50% observed a single time. Sequencing was carried out using memory CD4+ T cells sorted from blood. As for subset: CD45RA-negative fraction. The source of these receptors is a man in his thirties or forties in good health.

A few counts support this clone. The V call is TRBV5-6, the J call TRBJ2-3; unclear D gene. The CDR3 extends over 15 amino acids. Germline CDR1 is SGHDT and CDR2 is YYEEEE. Trimming took 4 bases from V and 2 from J, leaving 14 bases between them. The CDR3 is CASSPSDLYTDTQYF. CDR3 nucleotide sequence: TGTGCCAGCAGCCCCTCGGACCTCTACACAGATACGCAGTATTTT.

This chain joins TRBV29-1 and TRBJ2-1; D possibly corresponds to TRBD2 (6 bases). This CDR3 region has 13 residues. The germline gives CDR1 SQVTM, CDR2 ANQGSEA. V lost 4 bases to trimming and J lost 10 bases, with 17 bases between them. The CDR3 DNA reads as TGCAGCGTTGGTAGCGGCGAATATACGGAGCAGTTCTTC. Amino acid sequence: CSVGSGEYTEQFF.

The gene calls are TRBV5-6 and TRBJ2-1; 10 positions match TRBD2. The CDR3 extends over 17 amino acids. V dropped 4 bases and J dropped 0; count of bases not matched to a gene: 7. Germline-derived CDR1 and CDR2 are SGHDT and YYEEEE. CDR3 bases: TGTGCCAGCAGCAGCTGGACTAGCGGAAGCTCCTACAATGAGCAGTTCTTC. Residues: CASSSWTSGSSYNEQFF.

The chain links TRBV18 to TRBJ2-2; possibly TRBD2 for D (5 bases). This CDR3 region has 14 residues. The germline V gene encodes CDR1 KGHSH and CDR2 LQKENI. Trimming removed 3 bases at V and 6 bases at J, with 11 bases between. CDR3 sequence: CASSPSGPSGELFF. CDR3 sequence (DNA): TGTGCCAGCTCACCCAGCGGTCCGTCCGGGGAGCTGTTTTTT.

The table lists this clone with a few counts. The J gene is TRBJ2-4, the V gene TRBV11-2, with 9 bases aligning to TRBD1. Germline V gives CDR1 SGHAT, CDR2 FQNNGV. Trimming cost V 4 bases and J 7 bases; bases outside gene matches: 11. The CDR3 extends over 16 amino acids. The CDR3 sequence is CASSSLQGAHPNIQYF. For the CDR3, the DNA is TGTGCCAGCAGCTCCTTACAGGGGGCGCATCCTAACATTCAGTACTTC.

This rearrangement joins TRBV7-9 to TRBJ2-7; 8 positions match TRBD2. The CDR3 sequence is 13 residues long. The J segment lost 11 bases and the V segment lost 5 bases, leaving 11 bases of the junction unmatched. Germline V gene sequence: CDR1 SEHNR, CDR2 FQNEAQ (reference sequence). The CDR3 protein is CASSPGGSAGEYF. The CDR3, as DNA: TGTGCCAGCAGCCCGGGGGGGTCTGCAGGAGAGTACTTC.

This clone was counted a few times. This sequence joins TRBV4-1 and TRBJ2-7, with 9 nucleotides matching TRBD1. The CDR3 has 15 residues. CDR1 and CDR2 (germline): MGHRA, YSYEKL. Trimming removed 2 bases from V and 7 bases from J; junction bases left unmatched: 9. In DNA, the CDR3 is TGCGCCAGCAGCCAATCAGCGGACAGGGGTGAAGAGCAGTACTTC. Amino acids: CASSQSADRGEEQYF.

This clone was seen many times. The genes are TRBV27 and TRBJ2-7, with D perhaps being TRBD1 or TRBD2 (5 bases each). The CDR3 sequence is 14 residues long. The V gene lost 3 bases and the J gene lost 7 bases, with 16 bases spanning the gap. Germline V gene sequence: CDR1 MNHEY, CDR2 SMNVEV (reference sequence). CDR3 bases: TGTGCCAGCAGTTTCCGGTGGGGGTTTAATGAGCAGTACTTC. Translation gives CASSFRWGFNEQYF.

The V gene is TRBV11-1, the J gene TRBJ1-1, with TRBD1 as a possible D gene (5 bases). The CDR3 is 15 residues long. Germline-derived CDR1 and CDR2 are SGHAT and FQDESV (reference sequence). Trimming removed 2 bases from V and 1 base from J, with 11 bases in between. The CDR3 is CASSLQGPRNTEAFF. The DNA of the CDR3 is TGTGCCAGCAGCTTACAGGGACCGAGGAACACTGAAGCTTTCTTT.

CDR3 in DNA: TGTGCCAGCAGTGATGGATCGTATGGCTACACCTTC. Protein product: CASSDGSYGYTF. The chain combines TRBV6-1 with TRBJ1-2, with D hard to call. This CDR3 spans 12 amino acids. V was trimmed by 3 bases and J by 5 bases, leaving 7 bases between them. The germline V gene encodes CDR1 MNHNS and CDR2 SASEGT.

This clone was detected once. This chain links TRBV18 with TRBJ2-5; tentative D call: TRBD1 (5 bases). Germline V gene data show CDR1 as KGHSH and CDR2 as LQKENI. V gave up 5 bases and J gave up 5 bases, with 12 bases separating them. The length of the CDR3 is 13 residues. CDR3 nucleotides: TGTGCCAGCTCATCGACAGTGTGGGAGACCCAGTACTTC. Encoded protein: CASSSTVWETQYF.

The CDR3 here is CASSTRTDTQYF. DNA of the CDR3: TGTGCCAGCAGCACCCGCACAGATACGCAGTATTTT. The chain links TRBV9 to TRBJ2-3; D gene unclear. The CDR3 extends over 12 amino acids. CDR1 SGDLS and CDR2 YYNGEE come from the germline V gene. Trimming took off 4 bases at V and 1 base at J, with 4 bases between the two ends.

This rearrangement joins TRBV28 to TRBJ1-1; D gene ambiguous. The V and J ends lost 3 bases and 1 base respectively, with 12 bases between them. The length of the CDR3 is 15 residues. CDR1 and CDR2 from the germline V gene are MDHEN and SYDVKM. CDR3 DNA: TGTGCCAGCAGTTTTATCGGGCGGCAGAACACTGAAGCTTTCTTT. It codes for CASSFIGRQNTEAFF.

The gene calls are TRBV9 and TRBJ1-1; D perhaps matches TRBD1 (5 bases). V dropped 4 bases and J dropped 4 bases, with 17 bases sitting between them. Germline CDR1 reads SGDLS; CDR2 reads YYNGEE. This CDR3 is 15 amino acids long. The CDR3 is CASSPFYGGITEAFF. The DNA of the CDR3 is TGTGCCAGCAGCCCCTTTTATGGGGGTATCACTGAAGCTTTCTTT.

V gene TRBV25-1 combines with J gene TRBJ1-2; 7 bases match TRBD1. The V segment lost 0 bases and the J segment 1 base; nucleotides outside the gene matches: 11. This CDR3 region has 18 residues. Germline CDR1 is MGHDK and CDR2 is SYGVNS. The CDR3 sequence is CASSEYQPGTANNYGYTF. The CDR3 nucleotides read TGTGCCAGCAGTGAATACCAACCGGGGACAGCGAATAACTATGGCTACACCTTC.

The V call is TRBV4-3, the J call TRBJ2-3; 11 bases are shared with TRBD2. The CDR3 contains 16 residues. The V and J ends lost 1 base and 6 bases, in that order; junction bases with no gene match: 6. CDR1 is LGHNA and CDR2 is YSLEER in the germline V gene. DNA of the CDR3: TGCGCCAGCAGCCAAGTTCTTAGCGGGAGGGGGGATACGCAGTATTTT. It codes for CASSQVLSGRGDTQYF.

The chain uses TRBV29-1 and TRBJ2-7, with TRBD2 matching over 13 bases. After removal of 5 bases from V and 1 base from J, the junction contained 5 bases not matched to a gene. Germline values: CDR1 SQVTM, CDR2 ANQGSEA. The CDR3 is 15 residues long. The CDR3 spells CSVRKGLAGSYEQYF. CDR3 nucleotide sequence: TGCAGCGTTCGAAAGGGACTAGCGGGATCCTACGAGCAGTACTTC.

The chain has TRBV5-4 and TRBJ2-7; D call uncertain. CDR1 and CDR2 (germline): SGHNT, YYREEE (reference sequence). V shed 4 bases and J shed 0 bases, with 11 bases lying between them. The CDR3 is 14 residues long. This CDR3 reads CASSPQADSYEQYF. CDR3 sequence (DNA): TGTGCCAGCAGCCCACAAGCCGACTCCTACGAGCAGTACTTC.

Notes on this clone: This likely traces to a read error, being one base from a far larger clone. This chain links TRBV14 with TRBJ1-4; D is unresolved. The germline CDR1 and CDR2 sequences are SGHDN and FVKESK. The V end was cut by 1 base, the J end by 5 bases, with 11 bases between. This CDR3 has 15 amino acids. CDR3 sequence: CASSQARPMNEKLFF. The CDR3 DNA reads as TGTGCCAGCAGCCAAGCGCGGCCGATGAATGAAAAACTGTTTTTT.

The chain couples TRBV6-6 to TRBJ2-2; no definite D call. Trimming stripped 1 base from V and 4 bases from J, with 7 bases between. The CDR3 runs to 14 residues. Looked up from germline, CDR1 is MNHNY and CDR2 is SVGAGI (reference sequence). For the CDR3, the DNA is TGTGCCAGCAGTTACTTACAGACCACCGGGGAGCTGTTTTTT. Translation: CASSYLQTTGELFF.

The V gene is TRBV5-1, the J gene TRBJ2-5; TRBD1 aligns across 9 bases. J was trimmed by 4 bases and V by 3 bases; bases with no gene match: 4. The germline V gene has CDR1 SGHRS and CDR2 YFSETQ. This CDR3 region has 14 residues. CDR3 loop: CASSWGQGGETQYF. Here the CDR3 DNA reads TGCGCCAGCAGCTGGGGACAGGGTGGAGAGACCCAGTACTTC.

This clone showed up just a few times. The chain couples TRBV5-1 to TRBJ2-7; D unresolved. The CDR3 sequence is 14 residues long. Germline V CDR1 and CDR2: SGHRS, YFSETQ. V was pared by 4 bases and J by 1 base, with 12 bases between. The CDR3 region has the DNA TGCGCCAGCAGCGTGGATCGTATTTCCTACGAGCAGTACTTC. Protein: CASSVDRISYEQYF.

The chain couples TRBV29-1 to TRBJ2-3; D not resolved. This CDR3 is built from 14 residues. Deletions cut 3 bases from V and 4 bases from J, with 14 bases between. Germline V gives CDR1 SQVTM, CDR2 ANQGSEA. The CDR3 region has the DNA TGCAGCGTTGAGGGCAGCACGACCGCAGATACGCAGTATTTT. Protein: CSVEGSTTADTQYF.

The V and J genes are TRBV18 and TRBJ2-4; 13 bases are a match to TRBD2. Looked up from germline, CDR1 is KGHSH and CDR2 is LQKENI. The CDR3 loop spans 16 amino acids. The V segment lost 3 bases and the J segment 5 bases; nucleotides outside the gene matches: 4. CDR3 loop: CASSPYGLAGENIQYF. DNA of the CDR3: TGTGCCAGCTCACCCTACGGACTAGCGGGAGAAAACATTCAGTACTTC.

The V gene is TRBV2, the J gene TRBJ2-3; D ambiguous. Trimming took off 4 bases at V and 1 base at J, with 6 bases between the two ends. The CDR3 contains 13 residues. CDR1 and CDR2 from the germline V gene are SNHLY and FYNNEI. Here the CDR3 reads CASSVVGTDTQYF. The CDR3 DNA sequence: TGTGCCAGCAGTGTGGTCGGCACAGATACGCAGTATTTT. The full variable domain, rest sourced from reference TRBV2 and TRBJ2-3, is EPEVTQTPSHQVTQMGQEVILRCVPISNHLYFYWYRQILGQKVEFLVSFYNNEISEKSEIFDDQFSVERPDGSNFTLKIRSTKLEDSAMYFCASSVVGTDTQYFGPGTRLTVL.

The chain uses TRBV18 and TRBJ1-2; the match to TRBD1 covers 9 bases. In germline, CDR1 is KGHSH, CDR2 LQKENI. J gave up 9 bases and V 0 bases, and 17 bases lay outside the gene matches. The CDR3 length is 18 residues. CDR3 loop: CASSPPPGQGNFDPSYTF. In DNA form, the CDR3 reads TGTGCCAGCTCACCACCGCCGGGACAGGGTAACTTTGACCCAAGCTACACCTTC.

This chain uses TRBV6-9 with TRBJ1-2; D not resolved. The CDR3 totals 14 residues. Germline V CDR1 and CDR2: MNHGY, SVAAGI. Between the trimmed V and J ends, which lost 6 bases and 4 bases, there was a span of 15 bases. CDR3 bases: TGTGCCAGCAGCCTCTCGGCAGCGCCCTATGGCTACACCTTC. As protein: CASSLSAAPYGYTF.

The DNA of the CDR3 is TGTGCCTGGAGTCCAGAATCTTACGAGCAGTACTTC. Amino acids: CAWSPESYEQYF. The gene calls are TRBV30 and TRBJ2-7; D ambiguous. Between the trimmed V and J ends, which lost 2 bases and 4 bases, there was a span of 9 bases. The CDR3 covers 12 residues. Germline assignment: CDR1 GTSNPN and CDR2 SVGIG (reference sequence). The whole variable domain, remainder taken from reference TRBV30 and TRBJ2-7, is SQTIHQWPATLVQPVGSPLSLECTVEGTSNPNLYWYRQAAGRGLQLLFYSVGIGQISSEVPQNLSASRPQDRQFILSSKKLLLSDSGFYLCAWSPESYEQYFGPGTRLTVT.

V and J are TRBV11-2 and TRBJ2-5; 7 bases match TRBD1. The germline CDR1 and CDR2 sequences are SGHAT and FQNNGV. The CDR3 has 14 residues. The ends lost 2 bases at V and 3 bases at J; junction bases unmatched: 3. CDR3 bases: TGTGCCAGCAGCTTAAACAGGGGAAAAGAGACCCAGTACTTC. It yields the protein CASSLNRGKETQYF.